This TCR beta chain was captured by sequencing in a study of response to subunit inactivated influenza vaccine listed by TCRdb under 2018. Looking at the study overall: Deep quantitative T cell receptor repertoire profiling was used in the study to track responses to a trivalent subunit inactivated influenza vaccine.

A total of 13 residues make up the CDR3, ends included. Just the 39-base CDR3 DNA is kept, in frame starting at base 1. V drops 6 bases and J drops 9 bases, leaving 15 bases in between. From the germline V gene (reference sequence), CDR1 is MNHNY and CDR2 is SVGAGI. Library prep was done by RT-PCR. TCRdb shows the sequencer as Illumina HiSeq 2500. TCRdb reprocessed the public reads (quality trimming at Q25 with fastp, clone calling with MiXCR) and kept in-frame beta chains. Merged by CDR3 protein, the rows form single entries marked with the most common genes and DNA. The sample has about 520,000 distinct CDR3 sequences on record, less than 30% of them singletons. Around 2% of the sample comes from the top ten. Points the paper makes about the study in general: The authors proposed that each seasonal influenza vaccination may bring in only a limited number of new T cells.

Only one count was recorded for this clonotype. The antigen it binds to is not known. In this CDR3 the conserved last residue, phenylalanine or tryptophan, is missing, so a read error is likely. The specimen was CD4+ T cells sorted from PBMCs, collected about 5 days after vaccination. Recombination linked TRBV6-6 to TRBJ2-4, with a tentative D gene TRBD1 over 6 matching bases. This TCR derives from a man aged 45 to 65 who received an inactivated influenza vaccine. Donor details come from another sample of the same person, matched by shared clones. The CDR3 region reads CASRKTGEGIQYL. The DNA is as follows: TGTGCCAGCAGGAAGACAGGCGAGGGCATTCAGTACCTC.